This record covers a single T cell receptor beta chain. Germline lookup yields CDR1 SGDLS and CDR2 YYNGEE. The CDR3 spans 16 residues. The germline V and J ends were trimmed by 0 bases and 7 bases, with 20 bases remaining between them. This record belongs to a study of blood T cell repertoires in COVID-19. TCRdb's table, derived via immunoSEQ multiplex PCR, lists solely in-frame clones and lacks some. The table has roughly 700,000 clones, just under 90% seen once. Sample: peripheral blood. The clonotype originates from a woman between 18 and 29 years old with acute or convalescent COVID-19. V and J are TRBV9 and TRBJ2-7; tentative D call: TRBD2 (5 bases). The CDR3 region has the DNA TGTGCCAGCAGCGTAGGAGGTTCGGCAGTACTAGGGGAGCAGTACTTC. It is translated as CASSVGGSAVLGEQYF. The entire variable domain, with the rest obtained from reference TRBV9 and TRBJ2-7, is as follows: DSGVTQTPKHLITATGQRVTLRCSPRSGDLSVYWYQQSLDQGLQFLIQYYNGEERAKGNILERFSAQQFPDLHSELNLSSLELGDSALYFCASSVGGSAVLGEQYFGPGTRLTVT.